Sequencing of this T cell receptor (beta chain) was carried out in a study of blood T cell repertoires in COVID-19. Germline CDR1 MNHEY, CDR2 SMNVEV (reference sequence). CDR3 length: 15 amino acids. The ends lost 5 bases at V and 7 bases at J; junction bases unmatched: 5. Sequencing used immunoSEQ multiplex PCR; TCRdb keeps in-frame clones, though not all of them. The data contain approximately 120,000 clones, under 90% of them singletons. V and J are TRBV27 and TRBJ1-6; TRBD1 aligns across 10 bases. Source material: peripheral blood. The TCR comes from a woman aged 50 to 65 with acute or convalescent COVID-19. CDR3 protein: CASSTGQGTNSPLHF. The CDR3 DNA sequence: TGTGCCAGCAGTACGGGACAGGGGACGAATTCACCCCTCCACTTT.